These T cell receptor beta chains were read from a single sample in a study of memory CD4+ T cells and cytomegalovirus serostatus. Data came from immunoSEQ multiplex PCR; TCRdb stores just in-frame clones and leaves some out. The sample includes just under 65,000 clones, approximately 77% seen only once; the top ten take approximately 0.81%. Material: memory CD4+ T cells from blood. The receptors here all came from an adult in good health and CMV-seronegative. Both conserved end residues are part of each CDR3. Fields, in order: D gene, V gene, J gene, CDR3 length, clone size, CDR3 DNA, CDR3 protein. The D gene is left open where the match is weak. Part of the rows lack a size; the others show once, few, many or a class for expanded clones.

D: -; V: TRBV2; J: TRBJ1-1; length: 13; size: -; DNA: TGTGCCAGCAGTCTCGACAGAAACACTGAAGCTTTCTTT; CDR3: CASSLDRNTEAFF
D: -; V: TRBV6-1; J: TRBJ1-2; length: 14; size: once; DNA: TGTGCCAGCACTAATTCGGAGGGGATCTATGGCTACACCTTC; CDR3: CASTNSEGIYGYTF
D: -; V: TRBV18; J: TRBJ1-2; length: 14; size: -; DNA: TGTGCCAGCTCCCTCCGGACAGATGACTATGGCTACACCTTC; CDR3: CASSLRTDDYGYTF
D: TRBD1; V: TRBV5-1; J: TRBJ1-2; length: 14; size: -; DNA: TGCGCCAGCAGCTTGAGGTCAGGACAGGGGGCGAGTGTGTTC; CDR3: CASSLRSGQGASVF
D: TRBD1; V: TRBV11-2; J: TRBJ2-2; length: 15; size: -; DNA: TGTGCCAGCAGCACAGACAGGGTATTTACCGGGGAGCTGTTTTTT; CDR3: CASSTDRVFTGELFF
D: -; V: TRBV7-2; J: TRBJ1-3; length: 14; size: -; DNA: TGTGCCAGCAGCCCGACAAGTGACGGAAACACCATATATTTT; CDR3: CASSPTSDGNTIYF
D: -; V: TRBV28; J: TRBJ2-7; length: 13; size: -; DNA: TGTGCCAGCAGGTCCGGGGCCTCCTACGAGCAGTACTTC; CDR3: CASRSGASYEQYF
D: TRBD1; V: TRBV5-5; J: TRBJ1-2; length: 15; size: -; DNA: TGTGCCAGCCGCTTGGGCGGGACAGGGGACTATGGCTACACCTTC; CDR3: CASRLGGTGDYGYTF
D: TRBD1; V: TRBV11-1; J: TRBJ1-1; length: 13; size: once; DNA: TGTGCCAGCAGCACCACAGGGGGCACTGAAGCTTTCTTT; CDR3: CASSTTGGTEAFF
D: TRBD2; V: TRBV5-4; J: TRBJ2-5; length: 18; size: once; DNA: TGTGCCAGCAGCTTAGGGGGGCTAGCGGGAGCCGGTGGGGAGACCCAGTACTTC; CDR3: CASSLGGLAGAGGETQYF
D: -; V: TRBV7-9; J: TRBJ2-3; length: 15; size: -; DNA: TGTGCCAGCAGCCCAAGGGGGGGGTACACAGATACGCAGTATTTT; CDR3: CASSPRGGYTDTQYF
D: -; V: TRBV5-1; J: TRBJ1-4; length: 16; size: once; DNA: TGCGCCAGCAGCGTACGGCCGCCGCGGGGAAATGAAAAACTGTTTTTT; CDR3: CASSVRPPRGNEKLFF
D: -; V: TRBV18; J: TRBJ1-4; length: 15; size: -; DNA: TGTGCCAGCTTACCGGGGAGGCGAGCTAATGAAAAACTGTTTTTT; CDR3: CASLPGRRANEKLFF
D: TRBD2; V: TRBV19; J: TRBJ2-3; length: 17; size: -; DNA: TGTGCCAGTAGTATAGATCTTCCGGGAGGGCCCACAGATACGCAGTATTTT; CDR3: CASSIDLPGGPTDTQYF
D: TRBD1; V: TRBV28; J: TRBJ1-5; length: 17; size: -; DNA: TGTGCCAGCAGTCGACAGGGAGGGGGGTATAGCAATCAGCCCCAGCATTTT; CDR3: CASSRQGGGYSNQPQHF
D: -; V: TRBV6-5; J: TRBJ1-1; length: 15; size: -; DNA: TGTGCCAGCAGTTACTCGAGGGAGGCGAACACTGAAGCTTTCTTT; CDR3: CASSYSREANTEAFF
D: -; V: TRBV6-6; J: TRBJ1-3; length: 16; size: -; DNA: TGTGCCAGCAGTCGGGCAGGGAAGAACTCTGGAAACACCATATATTTT; CDR3: CASSRAGKNSGNTIYF
D: -; V: TRBV5-1; J: TRBJ2-3; length: 14; size: -; DNA: TGCGCCAGCAGCATACAGGGTGCGACAGATACGCAGTATTTT; CDR3: CASSIQGATDTQYF
D: -; V: TRBV29-1; J: TRBJ2-1; length: 13; size: -; DNA: TGCAGCACCCGACGGAACTTTTACAATGAGCAGTTCTTC; CDR3: CSTRRNFYNEQFF
D: -; V: TRBV7-2; J: TRBJ2-2; length: 15; size: -; DNA: TGTGCCAGCAGCTTCCCGACATCGAACACCGGGGAGCTGTTTTTT; CDR3: CASSFPTSNTGELFF
D: -; V: TRBV5-5; J: TRBJ1-1; length: 12; size: once; DNA: TGTGCCAGCAGCCCGCGGAACACTGAAGCTTTCTTT; CDR3: CASSPRNTEAFF
D: -; V: TRBV2; J: TRBJ2-1; length: 16; size: once; DNA: TGTGCCAGCAGGAAGGACAACCTAGGAAACTACAATGAGCAGTTCTTC; CDR3: CASRKDNLGNYNEQFF
D: TRBD2; V: TRBV7-3; J: TRBJ2-7; length: 13; size: -; DNA: TGTGCCAGCGGACTAGCGGGGGGCGGCGAGCAGTACTTC; CDR3: CASGLAGGGEQYF
D: -; V: TRBV7-9; J: TRBJ2-2; length: 13; size: -; DNA: TGTGCCAGCAATCCACCAGGCACCGGGGAGCTGTTTTTT; CDR3: CASNPPGTGELFF
D: -; V: TRBV2; J: TRBJ2-1; length: 11; size: -; DNA: TGTGCCAGCAAACGCTACAATGAGCAGTTCTTC; CDR3: CASKRYNEQFF
D: -; V: TRBV6-6; J: TRBJ1-4; length: 15; size: -; DNA: TGTGCCAGCAGTTCGTCAGGGGCAACTAATGAAAAACTGTTTTTT; CDR3: CASSSSGATNEKLFF
D: -; V: TRBV25-1; J: TRBJ2-1; length: 15; size: -; DNA: TGTGCCAGCAGTGACAGGGGCAACACATACAATGAGCAGTTCTTC; CDR3: CASSDRGNTYNEQFF
D: TRBD2; V: TRBV4-3; J: TRBJ2-7; length: 19; size: -; DNA: TGCGCCAGCAGCCTGGGGGGAGGTACGGCTAGCGGGAGAACCTACGAGCAGTACTTC; CDR3: CASSLGGGTASGRTYEQYF
D: -; V: TRBV7-8; J: TRBJ1-1; length: 13; size: -; DNA: TGTGCCAGCAGCTTAGTGAGGCAGGGTGAAGCTTTCTTT; CDR3: CASSLVRQGEAFF
D: -; V: TRBV4-3; J: TRBJ1-2; length: 14; size: few; DNA: TGCGCCAGCAGCCAGGATCACAGGGTGCGCGGCTACACCTTC; CDR3: CASSQDHRVRGYTF
D: -; V: TRBV30; J: TRBJ1-5; length: 13; size: -; DNA: TGTGCCTGGAGTGAAGAACTGAATCAGCCCCAGCATTTT; CDR3: CAWSEELNQPQHF
D: -; V: TRBV4-3; J: TRBJ1-1; length: 15; size: -; DNA: TGCGCCAGCAGCCAAGAGGTACGGGTTGGGACTGAAGCTTTCTTT; CDR3: CASSQEVRVGTEAFF
D: -; V: TRBV5-6; J: TRBJ2-1; length: 16; size: -; DNA: TGTGCCAGCAGCAACCCGGGCGGGCAGTACTACAATGAGCAGTTCTTC; CDR3: CASSNPGGQYYNEQFF
D: -; V: TRBV5-1; J: TRBJ1-4; length: 16; size: -; DNA: TGCGCCAGCAGCTGGGGCACAAGGGGGGATAATGAAAAACTGTTTTTT; CDR3: CASSWGTRGDNEKLFF
D: -; V: TRBV20-1; J: TRBJ1-1; length: 11; size: -; DNA: TGCAGTGCCCGGAAGAACACTGAAGCTTTCTTT; CDR3: CSARKNTEAFF
D: -; V: TRBV19; J: TRBJ2-2; length: 13; size: -; DNA: TGTGCCAGTAGTATAGGGGGCACCGGGGAGCTGTTTTTT; CDR3: CASSIGGTGELFF
D: -; V: TRBV27; J: TRBJ2-1; length: 12; size: -; DNA: TGTGCCAGCAGCTTCTCCTACAATGAGCAGTTCTTC; CDR3: CASSFSYNEQFF
D: -; V: TRBV6-5; J: TRBJ1-5; length: 15; size: -; DNA: TGTGCCAGCAGTTACGCGGCAGGGGACAATCAGCCCCAGCATTTT; CDR3: CASSYAAGDNQPQHF
D: -; V: TRBV29-1; J: TRBJ1-1; length: 13; size: -; DNA: TGCAGCGTTGGGGATGATGGGGAGACTGAAGCTTTCTTT; CDR3: CSVGDDGETEAFF
D: TRBD2; V: TRBV7-2; J: TRBJ2-7; length: 16; size: -; DNA: TGTGCCAGCAGCCAGAGTCGCCTAGCGGGGACCTACGAGCAGTACTTC; CDR3: CASSQSRLAGTYEQYF
D: -; V: TRBV7-2; J: TRBJ1-3; length: 13; size: -; DNA: TGTGCCAGCAGCTTGGACCCCCGGAACACCATATATTTT; CDR3: CASSLDPRNTIYF
D: TRBD1; V: TRBV6-5; J: TRBJ1-1; length: 15; size: -; DNA: TGTGCCAGCAGTCCACGGACAGGGGGGAACACTGAAGCTTTCTTT; CDR3: CASSPRTGGNTEAFF
D: -; V: TRBV18; J: TRBJ1-1; length: 13; size: -; DNA: TGTGCCAGCTCACCAGGGCAGAACACTGAAGCTTTCTTT; CDR3: CASSPGQNTEAFF
D: -; V: TRBV5-4; J: TRBJ1-1; length: 15; size: -; DNA: TGTGCCAGCAGCCCGGGGGGGACCTCGAACACTGAAGCTTTCTTT; CDR3: CASSPGGTSNTEAFF
D: -; V: TRBV7-8; J: TRBJ1-3; length: 13; size: -; DNA: TGTGCCAGCAGCGTAGGGTTAGGAAACACCATATATTTT; CDR3: CASSVGLGNTIYF
D: -; V: TRBV4-1; J: TRBJ2-2; length: 18; size: once; DNA: TGCGCCAGCAGCCAAGCGTACAGGGGGGGCCGCTACACCGGGGAGCTGTTTTTT; CDR3: CASSQAYRGGRYTGELFF
D: TRBD1; V: TRBV7-2; J: TRBJ2-7; length: 12; size: few; DNA: TGTGCCAGCAGCTTGACAGGGATTGAGCAGTACTTC; CDR3: CASSLTGIEQYF
D: -; V: TRBV19; J: TRBJ1-3; length: 13; size: many; DNA: TGTGCCAGTACCCCGGGGGCTGGAAACACCATATATTTT; CDR3: CASTPGAGNTIYF
D: TRBD1; V: TRBV27; J: TRBJ1-2; length: 12; size: -; DNA: TGTGCCAGTGGGACAGGGGGCTATGGCTACACCTTC; CDR3: CASGTGGYGYTF
D: -; V: TRBV4-1; J: TRBJ2-1; length: 15; size: -; DNA: TGCGCCAGCAGCCAAAGGTGGGGCGCATACAATGAGCAGTTCTTC; CDR3: CASSQRWGAYNEQFF
D: -; V: TRBV4-1; J: TRBJ2-5; length: 14; size: few; DNA: TGCGCCAGCAGCTTTCCCGGAGGGGGGCCGGCCCAGTACTTC; CDR3: CASSFPGGGPAQYF
D: -; V: TRBV11-1; J: TRBJ2-1; length: 19; size: -; DNA: TGTGCCAGCAGCCCGAGAGGGGTAACAGGGAGAGGGGGATACAATGAGCAGTTCTTC; CDR3: CASSPRGVTGRGGYNEQFF